This TCR beta chain stems from a study of T cell responses to AZD1222 COVID-19 vaccine. Study-wide results and limits: Clonal diversity may have been underestimated in mostly white British donors. Spike-specific TCR breadth rose after two AZD1222 doses, and depth rose as well.

About this clone: Its antigen is not identified.

CDR3 length: 11 residues. The V and J ends lost 9 bases and 8 bases respectively, with 13 bases between them. Germline V gene lookup returns CDR1 MNHEY and CDR2 SMNVEV (reference sequence). The protocol was immunoSEQ multiplex PCR, while the TCRdb copy is restricted to in-frame clones and leaves out a portion. This table holds hundreds of thousands of clones, roughly 91% found once. The sequence came from an adult in good health. Material: peripheral blood, obtained on day 0 of MenACWY control vaccination. The rearrangement links TRBV27 to TRBJ1-2; no reliable D call. The CDR3 region has the DNA TGTGCCAGTTGGGGAGGCGGGGGCTACACCTTC. Translating it yields CASWGGGGYTF.